The rows below give T cell receptor beta chains drawn from one sample of a study of blood T cell repertoires in COVID-19. Sequencing was performed with immunoSEQ multiplex PCR; in TCRdb, only in-frame clones are kept and a portion is missing. The top ten hold about 4% of the sample, which has roughly 47,000 clones, around 82% seen once. Sequencing was performed on peripheral blood. The receptor set was obtained from a woman in her seventies with acute or convalescent COVID-19. Each CDR3 is given with its conserved first and last residue. The D gene is left open where the match is weak. Expanded clones are given a class, and other clones once, few, many or no size at all.

TGTGCCAGCAGCTTAGGGGGACTTTCGGGGATCGGAAAACTGTTTTTT,CASSLGGLSGIGKLFF,-,TRBV7-9,-,TRBJ1-4
TGTGCCAGCAGTTACCACCGCGGCGCCTACGAGCAGTACTTC,CASSYHRGAYEQYF,-,TRBV6-2/TRBV6-3,-,TRBJ2-7
TGTGCCACCAGCAGAGATATGTACAGCCCCTACGAGCAGTACTTC,CATSRDMYSPYEQYF,-,TRBV15,once,TRBJ2-7
TGTGCCAGCAGTTTTTCCGGACAGGGGATACAAGAGACCCAGTACTTC,CASSFSGQGIQETQYF,TRBD1,TRBV28,-,TRBJ2-5
TGTGCCAGTAGTATATCGGGACAGAACGTGTGGAACACCATATATTTT,CASSISGQNVWNTIYF,TRBD1,TRBV19,-,TRBJ1-3
TGTGCCAGTCGTTCCGGGACAGGGACAGAGACCCAGTACTTC,CASRSGTGTETQYF,TRBD1,TRBV2,-,TRBJ2-5
TGTGCCAGTAGTATAGAGCCCAGCGGGGAGACCCAGTACTTC,CASSIEPSGETQYF,-,TRBV19,-,TRBJ2-5
TGTGCCAGCAGCCCCAGGGCAAACTCCTACAATGAGCAGTTCTTC,CASSPRANSYNEQFF,-,TRBV13,few,TRBJ2-1
TGTGCCAGCTCACCGGGAAGGGGGCAGCGAACCCAGCATTTT,CASSPGRGQRTQHF,TRBD1,TRBV18,few,TRBJ1-5
TGTGCCAGCCAGAATAACCGTTACTATGGCTACACCTTC,CASQNNRYYGYTF,-,TRBV19,-,TRBJ1-2
TGTGCCAGCAGCTTAAGGCAGGGGTCATCCTATGGCTACACCTTC,CASSLRQGSSYGYTF,-,TRBV7-2,once,TRBJ1-2
TGTGCCAGCAGCCCTGACAGAGGCTCCGAGCAGTACTTC,CASSPDRGSEQYF,-,TRBV11-2,-,TRBJ2-7
TGTGCCAGCAGTTACGACAGGGGACCGGGTACTGAAGCTTTCTTT,CASSYDRGPGTEAFF,TRBD1,TRBV6-6,-,TRBJ1-1
TGTGCCAGCGGGCGGCGGGGCAACACCGGGGAGCTGTTTTTT,CASGRRGNTGELFF,-,TRBV13,-,TRBJ2-2
TGTGCCAGCTCATCCCAGGGGGCAAACACTGAAGCTTTCTTT,CASSSQGANTEAFF,TRBD1,TRBV18,few,TRBJ1-1
TGTGCCAGCAGCCACGGACAGGGGGCAAGTCCTAGGACCTCTGGAAACACCATATATTTT,CASSHGQGASPRTSGNTIYF,TRBD1,TRBV3-1/TRBV3-2,-,TRBJ1-3
TGTGCCAGCAGTTACATGGCGCTGGGACAGGGCTATGGCTACACCTTC,CASSYMALGQGYGYTF,TRBD1,TRBV6-5,-,TRBJ1-2
TGTGCCAGCAGTCTGGGACTATATCGGGAGACCCAGTACTTC,CASSLGLYRETQYF,TRBD2,TRBV6-8,-,TRBJ2-5